This is a list of T cell receptor beta chains from one sample in a study of cytomegalovirus exposure and HLA in healthy donors. Libraries were prepared by immunoSEQ multiplex PCR; TCRdb keeps only in-frame clonotypes and omits some of them. The sample lists roughly 140,000 clones, around four fifths occurring once. Sequenced input: PBMCs. Receptors originate from a woman in her sixties in good health and CMV-seropositive. The CDR3 runs from the conserved cysteine through the conserved F or W. A D gene is named only where the DNA matches it firmly. Size is stated for part of the rows, as once, few or many counts, or as a class when the clone is expanded.

>-|TRBV15|TRBJ2-5|-
TGTGCCACCAGCAGAGAGCGAGGGGGACAAGAGACCCAGTACTTC
CATSRERGGQETQYF
>-|TRBV5-4|TRBJ2-1|-
TGTGCCAGCAGCGAGCACTCCTACAATGAGCAGTTCTTC
CASSEHSYNEQFF
>TRBD2|TRBV4-3|TRBJ2-3|-
TGCGCCAGCAGCCAAGGGCTAGCGGGAGGGCCCGGCACAGATACGCAGTATTTT
CASSQGLAGGPGTDTQYF
>-|TRBV28|TRBJ2-2|-
TGTGCCAGCAGTTTTGATGGGCGGAACACCGGGGAGCTGTTTTTT
CASSFDGRNTGELFF
>-|TRBV15|TRBJ2-3|-
TGTGCCACCAGCAGAGTAGGGGACTCCACAGATACGCAGTATTTT
CATSRVGDSTDTQYF
>TRBD1|TRBV19|TRBJ2-1|-
TGTGCCAGTAGTATCCCACCTGGGACAGGACCCAATGAGCAGTTCTTC
CASSIPPGTGPNEQFF
>TRBD1|TRBV4-1|TRBJ2-7|-
TGCGCCAGCAGCCATATCACCGGGACAGGGTCCTACGAGCAGTACTTC
CASSHITGTGSYEQYF
>-|TRBV2|TRBJ2-1|-
TGTGCCAGCGGAGGGACCGCCTCTAGCTACAATGAGCAGTTCTTC
CASGGTASSYNEQFF
>-|TRBV19|TRBJ2-1|-
TGTGCCAGTAGTATTAGCGGTATATACAATGAGCAGTTCTTC
CASSISGIYNEQFF
>-|TRBV10-3|TRBJ1-2|-
TGTGCCACCAGTGCCCCCACTAACTATGGCTACACCTTC
CATSAPTNYGYTF
>TRBD1|TRBV11-2|TRBJ2-1|few
TGTGCCAGCAGCTTAGGGCGGGACAGGGTCAATGAGCAGTTCTTC
CASSLGRDRVNEQFF
>-|TRBV7-8|TRBJ2-1|-
TGTGCCAGCAGCCGTGGACGGCTCGGGGTGAATGAGCAGTTCTTC
CASSRGRLGVNEQFF
>-|TRBV2|TRBJ1-5|-
TGTGCCAGCCACAACCAGGGGACACAGCCCCAGCATTTT
CASHNQGTQPQHF
>-|TRBV6-6|TRBJ2-5|-
TGTGCCAGCAGTTACTCTCCGGAGACCCAGTACTTC
CASSYSPETQYF
>TRBD2|TRBV11-2|TRBJ2-1|-
TGTGCCGGGGCGGCTAGCGGGATATACAATGAGCAGTTCTTC
CAGAASGIYNEQFF
>-|TRBV5-6|TRBJ1-4|-
TGTGCCAGCAGCTTCACAGGGAGGGCAGAAAAACTGTTTTTT
CASSFTGRAEKLFF
>TRBD1|TRBV7-2|TRBJ2-6|-
TGTGCCAGCAGCTCACAGACAGGGACAGGGGCCAACGTCCTGACTTTT
CASSSQTGTGANVLTF
>-|TRBV20-1|TRBJ2-7|-
TGCAGTGCAATCACGGGCGAGCAGTACTTC
CSAITGEQYF
>TRBD1|TRBV7-9|TRBJ2-7|-
TGTGCCAGCACCGGGACAGGGGAAATATACGAGCAGTACTTC
CASTGTGEIYEQYF
>TRBD2|TRBV11-3|TRBJ2-7|-
TGTGCCAGCAGCTTGGGGGAGGGCTACGAGCAGTACTTC
CASSLGEGYEQYF
>TRBD1|TRBV7-2|TRBJ1-2|-
TGTGCCAGCAGCTTCTACAGGGGCCTCTATGGCTACACCTTC
CASSFYRGLYGYTF
>TRBD2|TRBV11-3|TRBJ2-3|-
TGTGCCAGCAGCCGCCGACTAGCGGGCGATCAGGCAGATACGCAGTATTTT
CASSRRLAGDQADTQYF
>-|TRBV18|TRBJ1-5|once
TGTGCCAGCTCACGATCCGCCCCAGACTATAGCAATCAGCCCCAGCATTTT
CASSRSAPDYSNQPQHF
>-|TRBV4-2|TRBJ1-1|-
TGTGCCAGCAGCCAAGCGGCAGGACAACATTACACTGAAGCTTTCTTT
CASSQAAGQHYTEAFF
>TRBD2|TRBV6-6|TRBJ2-1|-
TGTGCCAGCGGGGGGAGCGGGGGTGAGCAGTTCTTC
CASGGSGGEQFF
>-|TRBV5-1|TRBJ2-2|-
TGCGCCAGCAGCTTGGGAGGCGGGCCCACCGGGGAGCTGTTTTTT
CASSLGGGPTGELFF
>-|TRBV6-1|TRBJ2-3|-
TGTGCCAGCAGGGCGTTAAGCGGCGACACAGATACGCAGTATTTT
CASRALSGDTDTQYF
>-|TRBV28|TRBJ2-7|-
TGTGCCAGCAGTACCCAACGGGTGAGCTCCTACGAGCAGTACTTC
CASSTQRVSSYEQYF
>-|TRBV12-5|TRBJ2-1|-
TGTGCTAGTGGTAACCCCCCTGGGAGAGATAATGAGCAGTTCTTC
CASGNPPGRDNEQFF
>-|TRBV5-6|TRBJ2-1|-
TGTGCCAGCAGCTTGCGCGGGGCCCCCGTTAATGAGCAGTTCTTC
CASSLRGAPVNEQFF
>-|TRBV4-1|TRBJ2-7|-
TGCGCCAGCAGCCAAGGGGGGACTGCTCTCTACGAGCAGTACTTC
CASSQGGTALYEQYF